One sample yielded the 23 T cell receptor beta chains listed below, sequenced in a study of human T cells and chemical hapten exposure. TCRdb reprocessed the RACE reads via MiXCR and lists one record per CDR3 protein. Found here are around 380,000 distinct CDR3 sequences, nearly 5% of them singletons; the top ten hold approximately 2.5%. Documented time point: patch test 1, 2 weeks after DPC sensitization. This sample's treatment: therapeutic diphenylcyclopropenone sensitization with weekly scalp DPC. Sequenced material: whole blood, taken in connection with sensitization to the hapten diphenylcyclopropenone (DPC). The receptor set was obtained from a woman aged 45-65 years with alopecia areata. Some clones in this sample may be carry-over from other donors' samples.

This clonotype was seen many times. The J gene is TRBJ2-2, the V gene TRBV6-2 or TRBV6-3, with 8 bases lining up with TRBD2. Germline-derived CDR1 and CDR2 are MNHEY and SVGEGT. V was clipped by 2 bases and J by 7 bases; unmatched bases: 6. CDR3 length: 15 residues. CDR3 region: CASSYAGLGDGELFF. In nucleotides, the CDR3 is TGTGCCAGCAGTTACGCGGGACTAGGAGACGGGGAGCTGTTTTTT.

There are many counts of this clonotype. This chain links TRBV7-8 with TRBJ2-2; TRBD2 agrees at 8 bases. The CDR3 runs to 14 residues. Trimming cost V 8 bases and J 2 bases; bases outside gene matches: 4. CDR1 and CDR2 from the germline V gene are SGHVS and FQNEAQ. The CDR3 DNA reads as TGTGCCAGCTCGGGACTAGTTAACACCGGGGAGCTGTTTTTT. This sequence encodes CASSGLVNTGELFF.

This clonotype was observed a few times. The chain couples TRBV5-1 to TRBJ2-7; TRBD2 matches at 14 bases. Germline CDR1 SGHRS, CDR2 YFSETQ. V was clipped by 4 bases and J by 0 bases; unmatched bases: 3. The CDR3 has 16 residues. The CDR3 DNA is TGCGCCAGCAGCGGTGGACTAGCGGGAGGCTCCTACGAGCAGTACTTC. Encoded protein: CASSGGLAGGSYEQYF.

V is TRBV2 and J is TRBJ1-2, with D unclear. From germline, CDR1 is SNHLY and CDR2 FYNNEI. The CDR3 is 13 amino acids. Trimming took off 8 bases at V and 5 bases at J, with 15 bases between the two ends. The CDR3 DNA reads TGTGCCAGCCGTATGGGTGTGGGGTATGGCTACACCTTC. Amino acids: CASRMGVGYGYTF.

This clonotype was found many times. This chain uses TRBV20-1 with TRBJ2-5, with no clear D. The germline gives CDR1 DFQATT, CDR2 SNEGSKA (reference sequence). V lost 1 base and J lost 1, with 13 bases in between. This CDR3 comprises 15 residues. CDR3 region: CSARVPLSPQETQYF. The CDR3 nucleotides are TGCAGTGCTAGAGTCCCCCTCTCCCCCCAAGAGACCCAGTACTTC.

This clonotype was counted many times. The genes are TRBV9 and TRBJ1-1; tentatively, D is TRBD1 (5 bases). The CDR3 is 15 residues long. Germline CDR1 is SGDLS and CDR2 is YYNGEE. Trimming took 0 bases from V and 0 from J, leaving 9 bases between them. CDR3 sequence: CASSVGGGLNTEAFF. In nucleotides, the CDR3 is TGTGCCAGCAGCGTAGGCGGGGGTCTGAACACTGAAGCTTTCTTT.

This clonotype has ten or more counts. The V and J genes are TRBV10-1 and TRBJ1-1; D gene unclear. Germline-derived CDR1 and CDR2 are WNHNN and SYGVQD (reference sequence). Trimming cost V 3 bases and J 0 bases, with 5 bases left between them. The CDR3 loop spans 13 amino acids. Written as DNA, the CDR3 is TGCGCCAGCAGTGATGGGGTGAACACTGAAGCTTTCTTT. Encoded protein: CASSDGVNTEAFF.

This clonotype showed up many times. J is TRBJ2-3 and V is TRBV11-2, with 8 bases that match TRBD1. This CDR3 is 14 amino acids long. Germline CDR1 reads SGHAT; CDR2 reads FQNNGV. Unmatched junction bases numbered 5, after V lost 3 bases and J lost 6 bases. The CDR3 here is CASSLGRGPDTQYF. Written as DNA, the CDR3 is TGTGCCAGCAGCTTGGGCAGGGGGCCTGATACGCAGTATTTT. Full variable domain (missing parts from reference TRBV11-2 and TRBJ2-3): EAGVAQSPRYKIIEKRQSVAFWCNPISGHATLYWYQQILGQGPKLLIQFQNNGVVDDSQLPKDRFSAERLKGVDSTLKIQPAKLEDSAVYLCASSLGRGPDTQYFGPGTRLTVL.

The DNA of the CDR3 is TGTGCCAGCAGCCCCCCTGGTCTGGGCAATCAGCCCCAGCATTTT. Translating it yields CASSPPGLGNQPQHF. The chain employs TRBV7-8 and TRBJ1-5; D is undetermined. CDR1 and CDR2 from the germline V gene are SGHVS and FQNEAQ. V dropped 5 bases and J dropped 2 bases, with 13 bases sitting between them. The CDR3 runs to 15 residues.

The CDR3 here is CASSKARPGGDTEAFF. In DNA form, the CDR3 reads TGTGCCAGCAGCAAAGCGCGTCCGGGAGGAGACACTGAAGCTTTCTTT. J is TRBJ1-1 and V is TRBV21-1. TRBV21-1 corresponds to a pseudogene. The CDR3 runs to 16 residues.

This clonotype was recorded many times. The chain joins TRBV7-6 to TRBJ2-5; the D gene could be TRBD1 or TRBD2 (5 bases each). CDR3 size: 14 residues. V was trimmed by 3 bases and J by 5 bases, leaving 13 bases between them. Germline assignment: CDR1 SGHVS and CDR2 FNYEAQ. The CDR3 here is CASSLGRLEETQYF. CDR3 in DNA: TGTGCCAGCAGCTTGGGACGGCTGGAGGAGACCCAGTACTTC.

This clonotype was seen at least ten times. The V and J genes are TRBV4-1 and TRBJ1-6; maybe TRBD1 (5 bases). V was pared by 1 base and J by 10 bases, with 14 bases between. From germline, CDR1 is MGHRA and CDR2 YSYEKL. The CDR3 totals 15 residues. CDR3 amino acids: CASSQVSGFGSPLHF. Written as DNA, the CDR3 is TGCGCCAGCAGCCAAGTTTCAGGGTTTGGCTCACCCCTCCACTTT.

Ten or more counts support this clonotype. CDR3 loop: CASADGGDQPQHF. CDR3 nucleotide sequence: TGCGCCAGTGCGGACGGAGGGGATCAGCCCCAGCATTTT. The J gene is TRBJ1-5, the V gene TRBV10-1, with D maybe TRBD1 (5 bases). The CDR3 contains 13 residues. Germline CDR1 is WNHNN and CDR2 is SYGVQD (reference sequence). The germline V and J ends were trimmed by 9 bases and 5 bases, with 14 bases remaining between them.

The chain employs TRBV4-1 and TRBJ2-5, with 9 bases that match TRBD2. The CDR3 is 18 amino acids. Germline CDR1 reads MGHRA; CDR2 reads YSYEKL. J was trimmed by 1 base and V by 0 bases; bases with no gene match: 9. CDR3 nucleotides: TGCGCCAGCAGCCAAGAATATTGGACTAGCGATCTCCAAGAGACCCAGTACTTC. It encodes CASSQEYWTSDLQETQYF.

This clonotype has a handful of counts. V gene TRBV4-2 combines with J gene TRBJ2-3, with 11 bases lining up with TRBD2. The germline V gene has CDR1 LGHNA and CDR2 YNFKEQ. Unmatched junction bases numbered 11, after V lost 2 bases and J lost 4 bases. This CDR3 is built from 18 residues. In DNA form, the CDR3 reads TGTGCCAGCAGCCAAAACTTACTAGCGGGAGTTACCTCAGATACGCAGTATTTT. Translated, it gives CASSQNLLAGVTSDTQYF.

The chain links TRBV5-6 to TRBJ2-1; 7 bases line up with TRBD1. Trimming cost V 0 bases and J 3 bases; bases outside gene matches: 6. There are 16 residues in the CDR3. From germline, CDR1 is SGHDT and CDR2 YYEEEE. CDR3 nucleotide sequence: TGTGCCAGCAGCTTGGTCGGGACAGTAAACTACAATGAGCAGTTCTTC. This translates into CASSLVGTVNYNEQFF.

This clonotype was detected ten times or more. This chain links TRBV6-6 with TRBJ1-2; possibly TRBD1 for D (6 bases). Germline-derived CDR1 and CDR2 are MNHNY and SVGAGI (reference sequence). V was trimmed by 7 bases and J by 3 bases, leaving 12 bases between them. The CDR3 spans 13 residues. The CDR3 DNA is TGTGCCAGCAACCAGGGGAGAGACTATGGCTACACCTTC. Protein sequence: CASNQGRDYGYTF.

This clonotype was detected ten times or more. CDR3 amino acids: CASSRRGIYGYTF. Here the CDR3 DNA reads TGTGCCAGCAGCCGCAGGGGGATCTATGGCTACACCTTC. The chain is built from TRBV7-9 and TRBJ1-2; TRBD1 matches at 7 bases. Germline V gives CDR1 SEHNR, CDR2 FQNEAQ (reference sequence). The CDR3 runs to 13 residues. V was clipped by 5 bases and J by 4 bases; unmatched bases: 4.

Many counts were recorded for this clonotype. V gene TRBV6-6 combines with J gene TRBJ2-3; D uncertain. The germline V gene has CDR1 MNHNY and CDR2 SVGAGI (reference sequence). Trimming took 0 bases from V and 4 from J, leaving 5 bases between them. CDR3 size: 13 residues. CDR3: CASSYSSADTQYF. For the CDR3, the DNA is TGTGCCAGCAGTTACTCTTCGGCAGATACGCAGTATTTT.

This rearrangement joins TRBV4-3 to TRBJ2-7; D call uncertain. V was trimmed by 0 bases and J by 0 bases, leaving 6 bases between them. There are 14 residues in the CDR3. Germline-derived CDR1 and CDR2 are LGHNA and YSLEER. Here the CDR3 DNA reads TGCGCCAGCAGCCAAGAAGCGAGCTCCTACGAGCAGTACTTC. It translates to CASSQEASSYEQYF.

This clonotype was observed many times. CDR3 loop: CASSFPGVAEQYF. The CDR3, as DNA: TGTGCCAGCAGTTTTCCTGGGGTTGCCGAGCAGTACTTC. The V call is TRBV12-3 or TRBV12-4, the J call TRBJ2-7; no definite D call. V gave up 3 bases and J gave up 6 bases, with 12 bases separating them. The length of the CDR3 is 13 residues.

The sample holds many counts of this clonotype. V is TRBV28 and J is TRBJ2-1; 7 nucleotides match TRBD2. V lost 6 bases to trimming and J lost 12 bases; unmatched junction nucleotides: 5. Looked up from germline, CDR1 is MDHEN and CDR2 is SYDVKM. CDR3 length: 11 residues. CDR3 nucleotides: TGTGCCAGCAGGGGGGGGGTTCCGCAGTTCTTC. Translating it yields CASRGGVPQFF.

This sequence joins TRBV6-6 and TRBJ2-7; 7 bases agree with TRBD2. Germline loops: CDR1 MNHNY, CDR2 SVGAGI (reference sequence). The CDR3 has 18 amino acids. V was pared by 6 bases and J by 6 bases, with 23 bases of the junction left unmatched. The CDR3 here is CASSPVGSAGVLPREQYF. In nucleotides, the CDR3 is TGTGCCAGCAGCCCCGTTGGATCCGCGGGGGTCCTTCCTCGCGAGCAGTACTTC.